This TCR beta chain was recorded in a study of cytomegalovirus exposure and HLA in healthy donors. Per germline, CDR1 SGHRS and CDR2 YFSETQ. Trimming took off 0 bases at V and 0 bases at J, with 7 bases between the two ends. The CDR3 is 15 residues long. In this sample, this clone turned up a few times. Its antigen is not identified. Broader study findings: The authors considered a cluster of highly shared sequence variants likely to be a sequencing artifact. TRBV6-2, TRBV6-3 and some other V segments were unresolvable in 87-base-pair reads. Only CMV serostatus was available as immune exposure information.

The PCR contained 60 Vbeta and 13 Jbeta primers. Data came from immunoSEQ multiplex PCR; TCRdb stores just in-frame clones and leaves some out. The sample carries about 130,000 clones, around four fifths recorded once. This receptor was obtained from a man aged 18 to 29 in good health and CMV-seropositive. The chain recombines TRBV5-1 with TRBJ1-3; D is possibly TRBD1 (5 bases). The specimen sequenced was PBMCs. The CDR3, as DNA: TGCGCCAGCAGCTTGGGACAGTCCTCTGGAAACACCATATATTTT. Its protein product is CASSLGQSSGNTIYF.